These T cell receptor beta chains were read from a single sample in a study of early T cells in non-severe SARS-CoV-2 infection. TCRdb passed the 5' RACE reads through MiXCR, listing each CDR3 protein once. The top ten hold roughly 8% of the sample, which has about 83,000 distinct CDR3 sequences, about 10% seen once. Sample: whole blood, taken at baseline. These receptors were collected from an adult who was a healthcare worker with PCR-confirmed SARS-CoV-2 infection or an uninfected control (not recorded which). Each CDR3 is given with its conserved first and last residue. The order of the fields is V gene, CDR3 protein.

v_gene: TRBV7-3; CDR3aa: CASSPNGGPTDTQYF
v_gene: TRBV28; CDR3aa: CASSSGLGLASSYEQYF
v_gene: TRBV27; CDR3aa: CASSLSWGARGYTF
v_gene: TRBV3-1; CDR3aa: CASRGTSGVNEQFF
v_gene: TRBV4-2; CDR3aa: CASSPRTADTGELFF
v_gene: TRBV5-6; CDR3aa: CASSPGGQRYYNEQFF
v_gene: TRBV20-1; CDR3aa: CSARGPMSTEAFF
v_gene: TRBV20-1; CDR3aa: CSAGQGDEQFF
v_gene: TRBV12-3/TRBV12-4; CDR3aa: CASRHSGVTYNEQFF
v_gene: TRBV28; CDR3aa: CASSLILPGETQYF
v_gene: TRBV6-4; CDR3aa: CASSHGTPSDTEAFF
v_gene: TRBV7-3; CDR3aa: CASSPGINQPQHF
v_gene: TRBV6-6; CDR3aa: CASTNGGDSNQPQHF
v_gene: TRBV28; CDR3aa: CASTGDRVKNIQYF
v_gene: TRBV10-1; CDR3aa: CASSRGTGSVEQYF
v_gene: TRBV12-3/TRBV12-4; CDR3aa: CASSHGLAEFF
v_gene: TRBV14; CDR3aa: CASSSWTSSEQFF
v_gene: TRBV18; CDR3aa: CASSGLAGQETQYF
v_gene: TRBV12-3/TRBV12-4; CDR3aa: CASGSDTSGYYEQYF
v_gene: TRBV2; CDR3aa: CASATNRGVNIQYF
v_gene: TRBV6-2/TRBV6-3; CDR3aa: CASRGLDDTGELFF
v_gene: TRBV3-1; CDR3aa: CASNRGLNEKLFF
v_gene: TRBV11-2; CDR3aa: CASSLDQGLVMEQFF
v_gene: TRBV28; CDR3aa: CASSLDRGSGANVLTF
v_gene: TRBV5-6; CDR3aa: CASSWGTSGPYEQYF
v_gene: TRBV15; CDR3aa: CATSRMSEGQGMVNEQFF
v_gene: TRBV18; CDR3aa: CASSTGSVYEQFF
v_gene: TRBV20-1; CDR3aa: CSARGPVNTEAFF
v_gene: TRBV9; CDR3aa: CASSVGQTTYEQYF
v_gene: TRBV27; CDR3aa: CASSLSKQGGDTQYF
v_gene: TRBV7-9; CDR3aa: CASSYRGTDTQYF
v_gene: TRBV7-6; CDR3aa: CASVPGFRGDEQYF
v_gene: TRBV5-6; CDR3aa: CASSFGNTGELFF